This is a list of T cell receptor beta chains from one sample in a study of OX40 agonist ivuxolimab in advanced cancers. Data came from immunoSEQ multiplex PCR; TCRdb stores just in-frame clones and leaves some out. The sample carries tens of thousands of clones, 80% recorded once. The sample in question was CD4+ or CD8+ T cells sorted from blood, obtained in a trial of the OX40 agonist ivuxolimab. All receptors come from an adult with an advanced solid tumor such as melanoma, head and neck, liver or kidney cancer. Both conserved end residues are part of each CDR3.

v_gene	j_gene	CDR3aa
TRBV5-1	TRBJ2-3	CASSSTGTSGRLTDTQYF
TRBV19	TRBJ2-7	CASNRAGGSLEQYF
TRBV25-1	TRBJ2-5	CASNSLLGAQYF
TRBV30	TRBJ2-2	CAWSVKSHTGELFF
TRBV7-2	TRBJ1-2	CASSADRALYGYTF
TRBV7-9	TRBJ2-3	CASSAENSRTDTQYF
TRBV6-4	TRBJ1-5	CARKAPGQTLNQPQHF
TRBV30	TRBJ2-5	CAWRGEPHETQYF
TRBV28	NA	CASSRSGAISEQYF
TRBV5-1	TRBJ2-2	CASGPQGPYTGELFF
TRBV5-3	TRBJ1-1	CARSILVVEGGNTEAFF
TRBV10-1	TRBJ1-1	CASSTGNTEAFF
TRBV7-8	TRBJ1-2	CASTLTLNYGYTF
TRBV7-9	TRBJ2-1	CASAIVGQGVKNEQFF
TRBV6-5	TRBJ2-1	CASTNGGSYNEQFF
TRBV19	NA	CASSTSTYEQYF
TRBV28	TRBJ1-2	CASSRRGGYTF
TRBV19	TRBJ1-1	CASSISQGVTEAFF
TRBV27	TRBJ2-7	CASSYRTGGSYEQYF
TRBV19	TRBJ1-1	CASSITLGAEARYAFF
TRBV27	TRBJ2-5	CASTSAGETQYF
TRBV4-3	TRBJ1-5	CASSQDRGEGKKPQHF
TRBV27	TRBJ2-4	CASGRTGVDKNIQYF
TRBV7-9	TRBJ1-4	CASSLQGGTNEKLFF
TRBV19	TRBJ2-6	CASSIQHSGANVLTF
TRBV5-6	TRBJ2-5	CASSLYASGTQETQYF
TRBV15	TRBJ1-3	CATSTQRTGVSGNTIYF
TRBV9	TRBJ2-3	CASGQALTTDTQYF
TRBV6-5	TRBJ2-5	CASSLETQYF
TRBV28	TRBJ1-2	CASSSYRQGAWYGYTF
TRBV20-1	TRBJ2-7	CSAKASYEQYF
TRBV29-1	TRBJ2-5	CSVEREGGETQYF
TRBV4-1	TRBJ2-7	CASSQELAVNSYEQYF
TRBV29-1	TRBJ1-1	CSALYMNTEAFF
TRBV14	TRBJ1-2	CASSQVTRGYTF
TRBV30	TRBJ1-5	CAWSYGGPSNQPQHF
TRBV6-1	TRBJ1-2	CASSEWAQGQDGYTF
TRBV19	TRBJ2-7	CASSTWTSVDEQYF
TRBV2	TRBJ2-2	CASKRESTGELFF
TRBV2	TRBJ2-6	CASNGGSGANVLTF
TRBV5-1	TRBJ1-1	CASSLEAGSNTEAFF
TRBV7-3	TRBJ2-7	CASSPDIFYEQYF
TRBV4-1	TRBJ2-2	CASSQDTLAGGPSGELFF
TRBV28	TRBJ2-3	CASSLSAGVITDTQYF
TRBV29-1	TRBJ2-1	CSVEDVASGKSYNEQFF